This record covers a single T cell receptor beta chain. Profiling relied on immunoSEQ multiplex PCR, and the TCRdb table lists in-frame clones only, not all of them. The sample includes about 29,000 clones, 70% to 90% of them seen just once. The germline CDR1 and CDR2 sequences are LGHNA and YSLEER. The ends lost 0 bases at V and 5 bases at J; junction bases unmatched: 6. The CDR3 consists of 15 residues. This sample stems from a study of T cell changes during pregnancy in multiple sclerosis. V usage is TRBV4-3 and J usage is TRBJ1-2; TRBD1 matches at 7 bases. The material was CD8+ T cells from peripheral blood mononuclear cells, obtained after pregnancy. The sequence was obtained from a female donor with multiple sclerosis, enrolled in a pregnancy study. DNA for the CDR3: TGCGCCAGCAGCCAAGATGAGGGGGCACCATATGGCTACACCTTC. The encoded protein is CASSQDEGAPYGYTF.